A single sample gave rise to the 25 T cell receptor beta chains below, sequenced in a study of radiation and T cells in renal cell carcinoma (dated by TCRdb to the early 2020s). What this sample's time point label stands for: blood 2 weeks post-SBRT. This specimen's treatment or condition label, interpreted: 15 Gy SBRT to primary tumor, nephrectomy 4 weeks later. The library was generated by the immunoSEQ multiplex PCR assay. TCRdb retrieved this table from immuneACCESS and kept in-frame rearrangements only. Not all clones are present; in checked studies, unresolved V genes account for under half, and no reason is known for the remainder. Counted in this sample were more than 100,000 clones; around nine tenths of them appeared once. In total, the top ten clones hold 5.8% of the sample. Here the sequenced sample was blood, taken from a patient whose treatment included radiotherapy and nephrectomy. Receptor source: a woman aged 70-85 years with renal cell carcinoma.

The rearrangement joins TRBV10-3 to TRBJ2-7, with D perhaps being TRBD1 or TRBD2 (5 bases each). Germline V gives CDR1 ENHRY, CDR2 SYGVKD. V was trimmed by 1 base and J by 2 bases, leaving 12 bases between them. The CDR3 is made up of 15 amino acids. The CDR3 region is CAISELAGTTYEQYF. The CDR3 DNA is TGTGCCATCAGTGAGTTGGCAGGGACCACCTACGAGCAGTACTTC.

The rearrangement uses TRBV5-6 and TRBJ1-4; a weak D match, TRBD1 (5 bases). This CDR3 comprises 15 residues. V was clipped by 0 bases and J by 4 bases, with 10 bases between them. Germline V lookup: CDR1 SGHDT, CDR2 YYEEEE. The CDR3 DNA reads as TGTGCCAGCAGCTTGGCCTCAGGACATAATGAAAAACTGTTTTTT. Protein sequence: CASSLASGHNEKLFF.

As DNA, the CDR3 is TGTGCCAGCAGTGACTCCCACTCGGTCAGGGGGCTCGCCGGGGAGCTGTTTTTT. It translates to CASSDSHSVRGLAGELFF. The J gene is TRBJ2-2, the V gene TRBV6-4; the match to TRBD1 covers 8 bases. Losses at the gene ends were 0 bases for V and 6 bases for J; bases not matched to a gene: 12. The CDR3 consists of 18 residues. Germline loops: CDR1 MRHNA, CDR2 SNTAGT.

The J gene is TRBJ1-4, the V gene TRBV18; D is ambiguous. V shed 3 bases and J shed 8 bases, with 10 bases lying between them. This CDR3 region has 13 residues. The germline CDR1 and CDR2 sequences are KGHSH and LQKENI. CDR3 DNA sequence: TGTGCCAGCTCACCCGGTGGGCGGGAAAAACTGTTTTTT. It codes for CASSPGGREKLFF.

This chain joins TRBV28 and TRBJ2-5, with D maybe TRBD1 (7 bases). V lost 7 bases and J 5 bases, leaving 17 bases between the germline ends. The CDR3 runs to 14 residues. Germline CDR1 reads MDHEN; CDR2 reads SYDVKM. CDR3 DNA: TGTGCCAGCAATCCAGGGGGGCTTGGCGAGACCCAGTACTTC. It yields the protein CASNPGGLGETQYF.

The chain joins TRBV11-2 to TRBJ2-7; 11 bases map to TRBD1. The V and J ends lost 7 bases and 1 base, in that order; junction bases with no gene match: 6. CDR3 length: 15 amino acids. CDR1 is SGHAT and CDR2 is FQNNGV in the germline V gene. The CDR3: CASNRGQGGSYEQYF. The DNA for the CDR3 is TGTGCCAGCAACCGGGGACAGGGGGGTTCCTACGAGCAGTACTTC.

The table lists this clone with a count of one. The chain combines TRBV11-1 with TRBJ1-2, with TRBD1 matching over 8 bases. V lost 4 bases, J lost 6 bases, and 7 bases stayed unmatched. This CDR3 has 14 amino acids. Looked up from germline, CDR1 is SGHAT and CDR2 is FQDESV (reference sequence). DNA of the CDR3: TGTGCCAGCAGCTCCAGGGGGCGCTTGGATGGCTACACCTTC. Translation: CASSSRGRLDGYTF.

The V and J genes are TRBV4-2 and TRBJ2-7, with TRBD2 matching 15 bases. After removal of 4 bases from V and 0 bases from J, the junction contained 1 base not matched to a gene. CDR1 LGHNA and CDR2 YNFKEQ come from the germline V gene. CDR3 length: 16 residues. The DNA for the CDR3 is TGTGCCAGCAGCCCGGGACTAGCGGGGGGCTCCTACGAGCAGTACTTC. It specifies CASSPGLAGGSYEQYF.

The J gene is TRBJ1-1, the V gene TRBV6-5; D ambiguous. This CDR3 has 13 residues. Trimming took 0 bases from V and 8 from J, leaving 10 bases between them. CDR1 MNHEY and CDR2 SVGAGI come from the germline V gene. Written as DNA, the CDR3 is TGTGCCAGCAGTTACTCGAGGTGGGGAGAAGCTTTCTTT. It translates to CASSYSRWGEAFF.

This clone appeared a single time. The chain employs TRBV15 and TRBJ2-1; 12 bases align to TRBD2. After removal of 0 bases from V and 7 bases from J, the junction contained 4 bases not matched to a gene. Germline CDR1 LNHNV, CDR2 YYDKDF (reference sequence). The CDR3 totals 16 residues. In DNA, the CDR3 is TGTGCCACCAGCAGAGATTGGACTAGCGGGGAGAATGAGCAGTTCTTC. Its protein is CATSRDWTSGENEQFF.

The chain recombines TRBV19 with TRBJ2-2, with D possibly matching TRBD1 (6 bases). The CDR3 totals 17 residues. Germline CDR1 and CDR2: LNHDA and SQIVND (reference sequence). V dropped 3 bases and J dropped 0 bases, with 14 bases sitting between them. CDR3: CASSMPGRTANTGELFF. Here the CDR3 DNA reads TGTGCCAGTAGTATGCCAGGAAGGACAGCGAACACCGGGGAGCTGTTTTTT.

The chain links TRBV30 to TRBJ1-3; no clear D gene. CDR3 length: 14 residues. The germline gives CDR1 GTSNPN, CDR2 SVGIG (reference sequence). Trimming took off 2 bases at V and 0 bases at J, with 8 bases between the two ends. The CDR3 region is CAWSQTASGNTIYF. The CDR3 nucleotides are TGTGCCTGGAGTCAAACAGCCTCTGGAAACACCATATATTTT.

The chain employs TRBV7-9 and TRBJ1-2, with 9 positions matching TRBD1. Germline V gene lookup returns CDR1 SEHNR and CDR2 FQNEAQ (reference sequence). The V segment lost 5 bases and the J segment 6 bases; nucleotides outside the gene matches: 10. This CDR3 region has 15 residues. The CDR3 DNA reads TGTGCCAGCAGCAGTACTTACAGGGGGCAGGATGGCTACACCTTC. As protein: CASSSTYRGQDGYTF.

This chain links TRBV4-1 with TRBJ1-2; D is uncertain. Trimming took off 0 bases at V and 0 bases at J, with 8 bases between the two ends. The germline CDR1 and CDR2 sequences are MGHRA and YSYEKL. CDR3 length equals 15 residues. CDR3 sequence: CASSQEAVANYGYTF. CDR3 DNA sequence: TGCGCCAGCAGCCAAGAGGCAGTAGCTAACTATGGCTACACCTTC.

The rearrangement joins TRBV9 to TRBJ2-3; tentatively, D is TRBD2 (5 bases). CDR3 size: 15 residues. Germline V gene data show CDR1 as SGDLS and CDR2 as YYNGEE. V was trimmed by 4 bases and J by 2 bases, leaving 14 bases between them. CDR3 amino acids: CASSIGLDHTDTQYF. The CDR3 coding sequence is TGTGCCAGCAGCATTGGACTCGACCACACAGATACGCAGTATTTT.

V gene TRBV5-8 combines with J gene TRBJ2-7, with D possibly being TRBD2 (6 bases). This CDR3 is 14 amino acids long. Germline assignment: CDR1 SGHTS and CDR2 YDEGEE. V shed 1 base and J shed 3 bases, with 11 bases lying between them. The DNA for the CDR3 is TGTGCCAGCAGCTTGCGGGGGTACAACTACGAGCAGTACTTC. Its protein is CASSLRGYNYEQYF.

The CDR3 reads CASSVGAGKTGELFF. CDR3 sequence (DNA): TGTGCCAGCAGCGTAGGGGCTGGGAAAACCGGGGAGCTGTTTTTT. The V call is TRBV9, the J call TRBJ2-2; D remains ambiguous. Germline V lookup: CDR1 SGDLS, CDR2 YYNGEE. Trimming left V 0 bases short and J 5 bases short, with 11 bases between. The CDR3 runs 15 residues. Supplemented by reference TRBV9 and TRBJ2-2, the full variable domain reads DSGVTQTPKHLITATGQRVTLRCSPRSGDLSVYWYQQSLDQGLQFLIQYYNGEERAKGNILERFSAQQFPDLHSELNLSSLELGDSALYFCASSVGAGKTGELFFGEGSRLTVL.

This clone was detected only once. The chain has TRBV6-1 and TRBJ1-2, with 8 positions matching TRBD1. The CDR3 loop spans 13 amino acids. The V and J ends lost 8 bases and 3 bases, in that order; junction bases with no gene match: 5. The germline CDR1 and CDR2 sequences are MNHNS and SASEGT. In DNA form, the CDR3 reads TGTGCCAGCGACAGGGGACACGACTATGGCTACACCTTC. This codes for CASDRGHDYGYTF.

The chain couples TRBV28 to TRBJ1-4; 10 bases agree with TRBD1. This CDR3 region has 15 residues. Trimming at V came to 5 bases and at J to 6 bases, leaving 6 bases not matched to a gene. Germline-derived CDR1 and CDR2 are MDHEN and SYDVKM. The CDR3 nucleotides are TGTGCCAGCAGTCCCCGACAGGGGGCACATGAAAAACTGTTTTTT. It yields the protein CASSPRQGAHEKLFF.

The chain recombines TRBV10-3 with TRBJ2-3; possible D gene TRBD1, 6 bases. This CDR3 has 14 amino acids. Germline CDR1 and CDR2: ENHRY and SYGVKD. Trimming shortened V by 6 bases and J by 6 bases, and 16 bases separated the two germline ends. CDR3: CAIRGVQGADTQYF. For the CDR3, the DNA is TGTGCCATCAGGGGGGTACAGGGCGCCGATACGCAGTATTTT.

J is TRBJ2-5 and V is TRBV5-6; the D gene is possibly TRBD2 (7 bases). The germline V gene has CDR1 SGHDT and CDR2 YYEEEE. There are 16 residues in the CDR3. V gave up 0 bases and J gave up 5 bases, with 17 bases separating them. The CDR3 region is CASSLEFGGPWETQYF. CDR3 in DNA: TGTGCCAGCAGCTTGGAGTTCGGGGGGCCATGGGAGACCCAGTACTTC.

This rearrangement joins TRBV19 to TRBJ1-4; a weak D match, TRBD1 (5 bases). Germline V gene data show CDR1 as LNHDA and CDR2 as SQIVND (reference sequence). This CDR3 has 15 amino acids. V was cut by 5 bases and J by 0 bases, with 10 bases left in between. CDR3: CASSDQGATNEKLFF. The CDR3 DNA reads as TGTGCCAGTAGTGACCAGGGTGCAACTAATGAAAAACTGTTTTTT.

The chain recombines TRBV2 with TRBJ1-2, with D perhaps matching TRBD1 (6 bases). Germline CDR1 SNHLY, CDR2 FYNNEI. CDR3 length equals 15 residues. Trimming cost V 4 bases and J 0 bases, with 12 bases left between them. CDR3 region: CASSATGISNYGYTF. CDR3 bases: TGTGCCAGCAGTGCTACAGGGATCTCTAACTATGGCTACACCTTC.

The gene calls are TRBV9 and TRBJ2-1; the D is unclear. Germline lookup yields CDR1 SGDLS and CDR2 YYNGEE. The length of the CDR3 is 13 residues. V lost 4 bases to trimming and J lost 6 bases, with 11 bases between them. CDR3 amino acids: CASSPGPGNEQFF. The CDR3 DNA reads TGTGCCAGCAGCCCAGGCCCGGGCAATGAGCAGTTCTTC.

This chain links TRBV10-3 with TRBJ2-3, with D possibly matching TRBD2 (5 bases). Germline V gene sequence: CDR1 ENHRY, CDR2 SYGVKD. Trimming took 2 bases from V and 1 from J, leaving 10 bases between them. The CDR3 loop spans 15 amino acids. The CDR3 region has the DNA TGTGCCATCAGTGAGGGGCTAGCCGGCACAGATACGCAGTATTTT. Translated, it gives CAISEGLAGTDTQYF.